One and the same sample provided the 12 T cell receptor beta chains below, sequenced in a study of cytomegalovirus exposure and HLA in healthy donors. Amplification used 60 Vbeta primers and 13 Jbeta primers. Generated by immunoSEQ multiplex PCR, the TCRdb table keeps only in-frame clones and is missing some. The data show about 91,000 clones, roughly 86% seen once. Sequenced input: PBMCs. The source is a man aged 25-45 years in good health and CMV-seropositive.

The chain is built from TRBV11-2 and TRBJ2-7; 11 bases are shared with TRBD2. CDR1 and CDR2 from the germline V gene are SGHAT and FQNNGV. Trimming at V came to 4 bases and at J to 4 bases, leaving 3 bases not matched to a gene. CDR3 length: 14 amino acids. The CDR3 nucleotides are TGTGCCAGCAGCTCCGGGACTAGCGGATACGAGCAGTACTTC. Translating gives CASSSGTSGYEQYF.

This chain's CDR3 is CASIPSGTSGELFF. The CDR3 bases are TGTGCCAGCATTCCTAGCGGGACGTCCGGGGAGCTGTTTTTT. This chain uses TRBV6-5 with TRBJ2-2; 9 nucleotides align to TRBD2. Looked up from germline, CDR1 is MNHEY and CDR2 is SVGAGI. The CDR3 length is 14 residues. J was trimmed by 6 bases and V by 7 bases; bases with no gene match: 6.

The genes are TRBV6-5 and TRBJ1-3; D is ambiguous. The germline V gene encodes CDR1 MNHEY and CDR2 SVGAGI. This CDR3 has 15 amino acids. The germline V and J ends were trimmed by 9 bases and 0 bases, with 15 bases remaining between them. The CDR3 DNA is TGTGCCAGTTGCGGTTTAAGCACCTCTGGAAACACCATATATTTT. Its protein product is CASCGLSTSGNTIYF.

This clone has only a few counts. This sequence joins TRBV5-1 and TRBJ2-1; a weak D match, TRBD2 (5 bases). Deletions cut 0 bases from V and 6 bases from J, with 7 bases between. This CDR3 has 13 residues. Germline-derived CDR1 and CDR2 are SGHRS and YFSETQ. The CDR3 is CASSLDSGNEQFF. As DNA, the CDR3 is TGCGCCAGCAGCTTGGACAGCGGCAATGAGCAGTTCTTC.

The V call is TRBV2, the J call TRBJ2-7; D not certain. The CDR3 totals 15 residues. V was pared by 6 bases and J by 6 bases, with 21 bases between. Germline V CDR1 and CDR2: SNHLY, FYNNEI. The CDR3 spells CASRARVGVTSEQYF. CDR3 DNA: TGTGCCAGCAGAGCCCGGGTTGGAGTTACGAGCGAGCAGTACTTC.

Here the CDR3 DNA reads TGTGCCAGCACGGGAGCTTGGGGTACGCAGTATTTT. Translated: CASTGAWGTQYF. V is TRBV6-1 and J is TRBJ2-3; D is possibly TRBD2 (6 bases). The CDR3 runs 12 residues. The germline V gene has CDR1 MNHNS and CDR2 SASEGT. V was pared by 7 bases and J by 8 bases, with 13 bases between.

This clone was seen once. The CDR3 is CASSLALAGGGEQYF. The CDR3 DNA sequence: TGTGCCAGCAGCCTTGCCCTAGCGGGAGGTGGCGAGCAGTACTTC. V is TRBV27 and J is TRBJ2-7; 11 positions match TRBD2. CDR1 and CDR2 (germline): MNHEY, SMNVEV (reference sequence). CDR3 length: 15 residues. Trimming took 6 bases from V and 6 from J; bases not matched to a gene: 10.

The CDR3 here is CAWKEPGTSGTYTGELFF. CDR3 nucleotides: TGTGCCTGGAAGGAACCGGGGACTAGCGGGACGTACACCGGGGAGCTGTTTTTT. This chain joins TRBV30 and TRBJ2-2, with 13 bases lining up with TRBD2. The germline CDR1 and CDR2 sequences are GTSNPN and SVGIG (reference sequence). The CDR3 length is 18 residues. The trim removed 4 bases at V and 3 bases at J, leaving 11 bases unmatched. Supplemented by reference TRBV30 and TRBJ2-2, the full variable domain reads SQTIHQWPATLVQPVGSPLSLECTVEGTSNPNLYWYRQAAGRGLQLLFYSVGIGQISSEVPQNLSASRPQDRQFILSSKKLLLSDSGFYLCAWKEPGTSGTYTGELFFGEGSRLTVL.

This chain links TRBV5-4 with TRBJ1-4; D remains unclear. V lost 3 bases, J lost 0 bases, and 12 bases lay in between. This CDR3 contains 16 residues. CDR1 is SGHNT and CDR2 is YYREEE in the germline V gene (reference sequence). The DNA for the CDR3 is TGTGCCAGCAGCTCGGGAACAGCAGCAACTAATGAAAAACTGTTTTTT. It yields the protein CASSSGTAATNEKLFF.

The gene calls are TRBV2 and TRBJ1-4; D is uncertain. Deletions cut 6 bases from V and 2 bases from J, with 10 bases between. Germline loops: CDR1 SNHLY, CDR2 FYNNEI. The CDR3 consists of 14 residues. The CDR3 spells CASRAVSTNEKLFF. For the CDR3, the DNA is TGTGCCAGCAGGGCGGTTTCGACTAATGAAAAACTGTTTTTT.

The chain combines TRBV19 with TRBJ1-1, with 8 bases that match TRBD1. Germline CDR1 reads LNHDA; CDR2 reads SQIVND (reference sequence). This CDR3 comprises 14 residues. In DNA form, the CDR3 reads TGTGCGGCACGGACAGGGTGGAGTTCCACTGAAGCTTTCTTT. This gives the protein CAARTGWSSTEAFF.

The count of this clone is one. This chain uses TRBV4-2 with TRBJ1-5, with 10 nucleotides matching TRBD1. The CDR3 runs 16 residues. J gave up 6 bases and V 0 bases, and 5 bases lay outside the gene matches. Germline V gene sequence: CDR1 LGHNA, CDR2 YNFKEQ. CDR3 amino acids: CASSQESGQGTQPQHF. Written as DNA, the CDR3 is TGTGCCAGCAGCCAAGAATCGGGACAGGGGACTCAGCCCCAGCATTTT.